The sequence of this T cell receptor beta chain was determined in a study of CD8+ T cells in alopecia areata. Study details: Treated patients received oral tofacitinib, 5 to 10 mg twice daily. The study, taken as a whole, reports: Many expanded lesional clones stayed in scalp and blood while on tofacitinib.

Turning to this clone: Its target is unknown.

Trimming removed 6 bases at V and 0 bases at J, with 9 bases between. This CDR3 has 15 amino acids. Germline CDR1 reads MNHEY; CDR2 reads SMNVEV (reference sequence). Extracted RNA was reverse transcribed, and the resulting cDNA served as sequencing template. Some clones are missing from TCRdb's copy, which holds only in-frame ones; the method was immunoSEQ multiplex PCR. The data show fewer than 250,000 clones, with roughly three fifths seen just once and approximately 0.7% held by the top ten. The treatment: oral pan-JAK inhibitor, 5-10 mg twice daily. The origin of this receptor is a human donor with alopecia areata. V is TRBV27 and J is TRBJ2-6; D not resolved. The specimen comprised CD4+ T cells sorted from blood, sampled at week 4, from a patient treated with tofacitinib. The CDR3 protein is CASSQWNSGANVLTF. The DNA of the CDR3 is TGTGCCAGCAGCCAATGGAACTCTGGGGCCAACGTCCTGACTTTC.